The 24 T cell receptor beta chains in this list originate from one sample, sequenced in a study of identical twins. A single record per CDR3 protein comes from TCRdb applying MiXCR to the 5' RACE reads. The sample has 310,000 or so distinct CDR3 sequences, less than 9% seen once. The same data also contributed to another study, on yellow fever vaccine responses in identical twins.

What was sequenced was memory (CD45RO+) T cells sorted from blood. These receptors all come from a woman aged 18-29 years in good health.

This clonotype occurred many times. The rearrangement uses TRBV5-1 and TRBJ1-3, with D unclear. The V end was cut by 1 base, the J end by 0 bases, with 8 bases between. CDR3 length: 15 residues. Germline assignment: CDR1 SGHRS and CDR2 YFSETQ. The CDR3, as DNA: TGCGCCAGCAGCTTGTCCCAGGACTCTGGAAACACCATATATTTT. Translating gives CASSLSQDSGNTIYF.

There are many counts of this clonotype. The genes are TRBV12-3 or TRBV12-4 and TRBJ2-1; D gene unclear. The V and J ends lost 5 bases and 7 bases respectively, with 9 bases between them. This CDR3 is 12 amino acids long. CDR3 bases: TGTGCCAGCAGTCCATTTTGGAATGAGCAGTTCTTC. This codes for CASSPFWNEQFF.

As for this clonotype: Just one base apart from a much larger clone, this may be a read error. The DNA of the CDR3 is TGTGCCATCAGTGAGTCGGCCGGGGGAAAAACAGATACGCAGTATTTT. Protein product: CAISESAGGKTDTQYF. The gene calls are TRBV10-3 and TRBJ2-3, with a tentative D call TRBD2 (6 bases). The CDR3 runs 16 residues. Germline V gives CDR1 ENHRY, CDR2 SYGVKD. Trimming took off 0 bases at V and 3 bases at J, with 13 bases between the two ends.

In its sample, this clonotype was seen a few times. This chain uses TRBV6-1 with TRBJ1-1, with a tentative D call TRBD1 (5 bases). The CDR3 length is 13 residues. Germline values: CDR1 MNHNS, CDR2 SASEGT. Trimming cost V 5 bases and J 7 bases, with 14 bases left between them. The CDR3 protein is CASSRGNLGEAFF. The CDR3 nucleotides are TGTGCCAGCAGTAGGGGAAACCTGGGTGAAGCTTTCTTT.

The sample holds many counts of this clonotype. The rearrangement links TRBV4-1 to TRBJ2-7; tentatively, D is TRBD1 or TRBD2 (5 bases each). V was clipped by 4 bases and J by 0 bases, with 16 bases between them. CDR1 and CDR2 from the germline V gene are MGHRA and YSYEKL. The length of the CDR3 is 16 residues. The CDR3 loop is CASSPSWGRFSYEQYF. As DNA, the CDR3 is TGCGCCAGCAGCCCTTCTTGGGGACGCTTCTCCTACGAGCAGTACTTC.

There are a few counts of this clonotype. The V gene is TRBV14, the J gene TRBJ2-7, with TRBD2 matching over 11 bases. This CDR3 is built from 14 residues. CDR1 and CDR2 from the germline V gene are SGHDN and FVKESK. V lost 2 bases and J lost 6; bases outside the gene matches: 3. The CDR3 region has the DNA TGTGCCAGCAGCCAAAAACTAGCGGGAGTCGAGCAGTACTTC. Its protein is CASSQKLAGVEQYF.

V usage is TRBV25-1 and J usage is TRBJ2-1; 11 bases are a match to TRBD2. The ends lost 2 bases at V and 4 bases at J; junction bases unmatched: 13. The CDR3 has 19 residues. From germline, CDR1 is MGHDK and CDR2 SYGVNS. CDR3 DNA sequence: TGTGCCAGCAGTGAACCTCCCCCCCAGTCTAGCGGGGGGTACAATGAGCAGTTCTTC. It yields the protein CASSEPPPQSSGGYNEQFF. The whole variable domain, remainder taken from reference TRBV25-1 and TRBJ2-1, is EADIYQTPRYLVIGTGKKITLECSQTMGHDKMYWYQQDPGMELHLIHYSYGVNSTEKGDLSSESTVSRIRTEHFPLTLESARPSHTSQYLCASSEPPPQSSGGYNEQFFGPGTRLTVL.

A remark on this clonotype: A much larger clonotype is one base distant, so this may be a read error. This CDR3 is missing its conserved last phenylalanine or tryptophan, likely due to a read error. This chain joins TRBV11-2 and TRBJ2-7; D not certain. This CDR3 region has 12 residues. CDR1 is SGHAT, CDR2 FQNNGV, per germline. The germline V and J ends were trimmed by 3 bases and 0 bases, with 3 bases remaining between them. The CDR3 DNA sequence: TGTGCCAGCAGCTTTAGCTCCTACGAGCAGTACTCC. Its protein is CASSFSSYEQYS.

This clonotype was recorded many times. The J gene is TRBJ1-2, the V gene TRBV28; D is possibly TRBD1 (6 bases). V shed 4 bases and J shed 10 bases, with 13 bases lying between them. The CDR3 runs 12 residues. Germline assignment: CDR1 MDHEN and CDR2 SYDVKM. The CDR3 DNA follows: TGTGCCAGCAGTTCTCCGGGGGCCGCCTACACCTTC. Its protein is CASSSPGAAYTF.

There are many counts of this clonotype. This sequence joins TRBV24-1 and TRBJ2-5, with TRBD2 as a possible D gene (6 bases). This CDR3 has 15 residues. In germline, CDR1 is KGHDR, CDR2 SFDVKD. Trimming stripped 4 bases from V and 3 bases from J, with 14 bases between. CDR3 amino acids: CATSDRLGLEETQYF. CDR3 DNA sequence: TGTGCCACCAGTGACCGATTGGGACTCGAAGAGACCCAGTACTTC.

This clonotype was seen a few times. DNA of the CDR3: TGTGCCAGCAGAAAGGGGACTAGCGGGAAAAATGAGCAGTTCTTC. This encodes CASRKGTSGKNEQFF. The V call is TRBV12-3 or TRBV12-4, the J call TRBJ2-1, with TRBD2 matching over 13 bases. Unmatched junction bases numbered 6, after V lost 6 bases and J lost 7 bases. This CDR3 region has 15 residues.

This clonotype has ten or more counts. This chain joins TRBV12-3 or TRBV12-4 and TRBJ2-2, with D hard to call. The CDR3 consists of 13 residues. V lost 1 base and J lost 6, with 6 bases in between. The CDR3 nucleotides read TGTGCCAGCAGTTTAGGGGAAGCCGGGGAGCTGTTTTTT. Residues: CASSLGEAGELFF.

This clonotype was detected many times. The chain is built from TRBV20-1 and TRBJ2-2, with D possibly being TRBD1 (6 bases). Trimming pared 5 bases from V and 5 bases from J, leaving 21 bases between. Germline CDR1 DFQATT, CDR2 SNEGSKA (reference sequence). This CDR3 is 16 amino acids long. The CDR3 bases are TGCAGTGCTCATACCCGACAGGCAAGAGGTACCGGGGAGCTGTTTTTT. As protein: CSAHTRQARGTGELFF.

The rearrangement joins TRBV12-5 to TRBJ2-1; D is perhaps TRBD2 (6 bases). The V end lost 5 bases, the J end lost 10 bases, and 27 bases lay between the germline ends. The germline gives CDR1 LGHNT, CDR2 FRNRAP. This CDR3 spans 17 amino acids. As DNA, the CDR3 is TGTGCTAGTGGTAACCCCATTTCGGGAGCGCTCGGTTACGAGCAGTTCTTC. Translation gives CASGNPISGALGYEQFF.

The sample holds a few counts of this clonotype. The rearrangement links TRBV12-3 or TRBV12-4 to TRBJ1-2; no clear D gene. Trimming shortened V by 7 bases and J by 3 bases, and 18 bases separated the two germline ends. The CDR3 consists of 15 residues. The CDR3 nucleotides read TGTGCCAGCACCCGGAGCGGCGGAGACTACTATGGCTACACCTTC. Protein sequence: CASTRSGGDYYGYTF.

This clonotype has more than one count but fewer than ten. Compared with germline, one end of the junction differs, possibly owing to a read error. The chain couples TRBV20-1 to TRBJ1-2; D might be TRBD1 (5 bases). This CDR3 is built from 13 residues. Per germline, CDR1 DFQATT and CDR2 SNEGSKA (reference sequence). The chain's CDR3 is CSARGPGNYGYTF. The CDR3 DNA reads TGCAGTGCCAGAGGCCCAGGGAACTATGGCTACACCTTC.

This clonotype was observed a few times. This rearrangement joins TRBV25-1 to TRBJ2-1; 7 bases map to TRBD2. CDR3 length: 15 residues. Germline V CDR1 and CDR2: MGHDK, SYGVNS. J gave up 4 bases and V 2 bases, and 5 bases lay outside the gene matches. CDR3 loop: CASSEAGVGYNEQFF. CDR3 nucleotide sequence: TGTGCCAGCAGTGAAGCGGGAGTTGGTTACAATGAGCAGTTCTTC. Full variable domain (missing parts from reference TRBV25-1 and TRBJ2-1): EADIYQTPRYLVIGTGKKITLECSQTMGHDKMYWYQQDPGMELHLIHYSYGVNSTEKGDLSSESTVSRIRTEHFPLTLESARPSHTSQYLCASSEAGVGYNEQFFGPGTRLTVL.

The chain is built from TRBV3-1 and TRBJ2-1, with TRBD2 matching over 12 bases. Germline-derived CDR1 and CDR2 are LGHDT and YNNKEL (reference sequence). This CDR3 spans 15 amino acids. The junction had 7 bases not matched to a gene; V was cut back by 7 bases and J by 6 bases. CDR3 amino acids: CASTRLAGGRNEQFF. In DNA form, the CDR3 reads TGTGCCAGCACCCGTCTAGCGGGAGGGCGCAATGAGCAGTTCTTC.

The V and J genes are TRBV5-1 and TRBJ1-1; 11 positions match TRBD1. The germline V gene has CDR1 SGHRS and CDR2 YFSETQ. The CDR3 contains 15 residues. V lost 3 bases to trimming and J lost 2 bases; unmatched junction nucleotides: 3. The CDR3 spells CASSSGTGGNTEAFF. Here the CDR3 DNA reads TGCGCCAGCAGCTCCGGGACAGGGGGTAACACTGAAGCTTTCTTT.

This chain's CDR3 is CSARDGPLAQYF. CDR3 nucleotides: TGCAGTGCTAGAGATGGACCCCTCGCGCAGTATTTT. The chain recombines TRBV20-1 with TRBJ2-3; unclear D gene. V gave up 0 bases and J gave up 10 bases, with 11 bases separating them. Looked up from germline, CDR1 is DFQATT and CDR2 is SNEGSKA (reference sequence). The length of the CDR3 is 12 residues.

This clonotype was observed a few times. V is TRBV3-1 and J is TRBJ1-6; unclear D gene. V dropped 5 bases and J dropped 7 bases, with 12 bases sitting between them. The CDR3 length is 14 residues. CDR1 and CDR2 (germline): LGHDT, YNNKEL (reference sequence). The CDR3 here is CASSKVRRNSPLHF. The CDR3 DNA reads as TGTGCCAGCAGCAAGGTCAGGAGGAATTCACCCCTCCACTTT.

This clonotype was counted ten times or more. V is TRBV7-2 and J is TRBJ2-5; no clear D gene. Germline V gene lookup returns CDR1 SGHTA and CDR2 FQGNSA. Trimming shortened V by 2 bases and J by 2 bases, and 6 bases separated the two germline ends. CDR3 length equals 13 residues. Here the CDR3 DNA reads TGTGCCAGCAGCTTATCTAATCAAGAGACCCAGTACTTC. It codes for CASSLSNQETQYF. The full variable domain, in which reference TRBV7-2 and TRBJ2-5 provide the parts outside the CDR3, is GAGVSQSPSNKVTEKGKDVELRCDPISGHTALYWYRQSLGQGLEFLIYFQGNSAPDKSGLPSDRFSAERTGGSVSTLTIQRTQQEDSAVYLCASSLSNQETQYFGPGTRLLVL.

In this sample, this clonotype turned up many times. The chain links TRBV6-2 or TRBV6-3 to TRBJ1-6; D might be TRBD1 (6 bases). V lost 7 bases and J 9 bases, leaving 13 bases between the germline ends. Germline CDR1 MNHEY, CDR2 SVGEGT. The CDR3 loop spans 13 amino acids. In DNA, the CDR3 is TGTGCCAGCACGACAGGTTCTGTTTCACCCCTCCACTTT. This translates into CASTTGSVSPLHF.

This clonotype was counted at least ten times. The chain couples TRBV28 to TRBJ2-1, with 13 nucleotides matching TRBD2. The CDR3 spans 16 residues. V shed 7 bases, J shed 5 bases, and the junction held 8 bases outside the gene matches. In germline, CDR1 is MDHEN, CDR2 SYDVKM. CDR3 protein: CASMPRLAGGNNEQFF. CDR3 nucleotides: TGTGCCAGCATGCCCCGACTAGCGGGAGGAAACAATGAGCAGTTCTTC.